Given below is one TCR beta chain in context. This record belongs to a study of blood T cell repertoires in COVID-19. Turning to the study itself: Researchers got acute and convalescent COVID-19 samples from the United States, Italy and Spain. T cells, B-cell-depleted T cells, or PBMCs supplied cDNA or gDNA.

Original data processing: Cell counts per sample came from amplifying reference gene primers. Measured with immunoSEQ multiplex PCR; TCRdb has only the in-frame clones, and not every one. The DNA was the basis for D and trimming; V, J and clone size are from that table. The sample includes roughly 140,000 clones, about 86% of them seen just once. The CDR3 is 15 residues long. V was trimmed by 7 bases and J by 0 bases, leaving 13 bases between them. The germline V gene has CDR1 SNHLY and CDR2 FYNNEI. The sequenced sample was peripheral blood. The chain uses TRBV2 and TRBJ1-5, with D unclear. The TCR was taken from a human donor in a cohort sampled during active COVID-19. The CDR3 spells CASTWAENSNQPQHF. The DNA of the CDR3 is TGTGCCAGCACTTGGGCAGAAAATAGCAATCAGCCCCAGCATTTT.